This is a list of T cell receptor beta chains from one sample in a study of T cell changes during pregnancy in multiple sclerosis. The method was immunoSEQ multiplex PCR; TCRdb's version includes in-frame clones alone and lacks a portion of them. The repertoire holds over 70,000 clones, with approximately 90% as singletons. Sequencing was performed on peripheral blood, taken in the first trimester of pregnancy. These receptors originate from a female donor in good health, enrolled as a control in a pregnancy study. CDR3s include the opening cysteine and the closing phenylalanine or tryptophan. Fields, in order: D gene, CDR3 length, J gene, V gene, clone size, CDR3 DNA, CDR3 protein. The D gene is left open where the match is weak. Not every row has a clone size; where given, it reads once, few, many or a size class.

D: .
length: 16
J: TRBJ2-2
V: TRBV9
size: .
DNA: TGTGCCAGCAGCGTAGATCAGGACTATAACACCGGGGAGCTGTTTTTT
CDR3: CASSVDQDYNTGELFF

D: TRBD1
length: 15
J: TRBJ2-2
V: TRBV19
size: once
DNA: TGTGCCAGTAGTAACAGGGAAGGGGGCCCCGGGGAGCTGTTTTTT
CDR3: CASSNREGGPGELFF

D: .
length: 16
J: TRBJ2-7
V: TRBV4-2
size: .
DNA: TGTGCCAGCAGCCAAGAAACAGCCCCCAGCTCCTACGAGCAGTACTTC
CDR3: CASSQETAPSSYEQYF

D: TRBD1
length: 15
J: TRBJ1-2
V: TRBV18
size: .
DNA: TGTGCCAGCTCACCACTGGACAGGCCTAGCTATGGCTACACCTTC
CDR3: CASSPLDRPSYGYTF

D: .
length: 13
J: TRBJ2-5
V: TRBV5-8
size: .
DNA: TGTGCCAGCAGCTTGCAGGGGCGAGAGACCCAGTACTTC
CDR3: CASSLQGRETQYF

D: .
length: 16
J: TRBJ2-7
V: TRBV2
size: many
DNA: TGTGCCAGCAGTGAGTCTAGAGGCCCGCCTCCCTACGAGCAGTACTTC
CDR3: CASSESRGPPPYEQYF

D: .
length: 14
J: TRBJ2-2
V: TRBV9
size: .
DNA: TGTGCCAGCAGGGGACAATTATCGACCGGGGAGCTGTTTTTT
CDR3: CASRGQLSTGELFF

D: .
length: 15
J: TRBJ2-3
V: TRBV7-9
size: .
DNA: TGTGCCAGCAGCGATAGCGCACGAGTGGGAGATACGCAGTATTTT
CDR3: CASSDSARVGDTQYF

D: TRBD2
length: 16
J: TRBJ2-1
V: TRBV7-3
size: once
DNA: TGTGCCAGCAGCCCACACCGCGGACTAGCGGGGGTGGAGCAGTTCTTC
CDR3: CASSPHRGLAGVEQFF

D: TRBD1
length: 14
J: TRBJ1-1
V: TRBV25-1
size: .
DNA: TGTGCCAGCAGTGGGGGACAGTTACCGACTGAAGCTTTCTTT
CDR3: CASSGGQLPTEAFF

D: .
length: 13
J: TRBJ1-4
V: TRBV28
size: .
DNA: TGTGCCACCCAGGGGCACGGTAATGAAAAACTGTTTTTT
CDR3: CATQGHGNEKLFF

D: .
length: 15
J: TRBJ2-3
V: TRBV9
size: .
DNA: TGTGCCAGCAGCGTAGCACAGACCTACACAGATACGCAGTATTTT
CDR3: CASSVAQTYTDTQYF

D: TRBD1
length: 15
J: TRBJ1-2
V: TRBV27
size: .
DNA: TGTGCCAGCAGTCCCACAGGGGTTGCTAACTATGGCTACACCTTC
CDR3: CASSPTGVANYGYTF

D: TRBD1
length: 13
J: TRBJ2-7
V: TRBV7-9
size: .
DNA: TGTGCCAGCAGCCCGTCACAGGGGGACGAGCAGTACTTC
CDR3: CASSPSQGDEQYF

D: .
length: 14
J: TRBJ1-1
V: TRBV9
size: .
DNA: TGTGCCAGCAGCGCACAGACAGGCGGCACTGAAGCTTTCTTT
CDR3: CASSAQTGGTEAFF

D: .
length: 15
J: TRBJ2-2
V: TRBV6-6
size: .
DNA: TGTGCCAGCAGTCCTCAGTGGCAGGACACCGGGGAGCTGTTTTTT
CDR3: CASSPQWQDTGELFF

D: .
length: 13
J: TRBJ1-2
V: TRBV5-5
size: .
DNA: TGTGCCAGCACCCCCGGACTACGGCGGGGCTACACCTTC
CDR3: CASTPGLRRGYTF

D: TRBD2
length: 13
J: TRBJ2-1
V: TRBV10-3
size: .
DNA: TGTGCCATCGGACTAGCGGGGTCCAATGAGCAGTTCTTC
CDR3: CAIGLAGSNEQFF

D: TRBD1
length: 13
J: TRBJ1-1
V: TRBV19
size: once
DNA: TGTGCCAGTACCGGGACAGTTAGGACTGAAGCTTTCTTT
CDR3: CASTGTVRTEAFF

D: .
length: 15
J: TRBJ1-1
V: TRBV4-3
size: .
DNA: TGCGCCAGCAGCCAAGCTGGGGGCTTAGGAACTGAAGCTTTCTTT
CDR3: CASSQAGGLGTEAFF

D: .
length: 11
J: TRBJ1-1
V: TRBV15
size: few
DNA: TGTGCCACCAGCAAGGGGGTTGGAGCTTTCTTT
CDR3: CATSKGVGAFF

D: .
length: 13
J: TRBJ2-7
V: TRBV6-5
size: once
DNA: TGTGCCAGCAGTTACTCGTCGAGAACGGAGGCGTACTTC
CDR3: CASSYSSRTEAYF

D: .
length: 15
J: TRBJ1-2
V: TRBV4-1
size: few
DNA: TGCGCCAGCAGCCAAGATGGCAGGGATTGGTACGGCTACACCTTC
CDR3: CASSQDGRDWYGYTF

D: TRBD1
length: 14
J: TRBJ1-1
V: TRBV2
size: .
DNA: TGTGCCAGCAGCCTTACAGGGGAAGGCACTGAAGCTTTCTTT
CDR3: CASSLTGEGTEAFF

D: .
length: 14
J: TRBJ1-2
V: TRBV5-5
size: .
DNA: TGTGCCAGCAGCTTAGGACAGCTTAACTATGGCTACACCTTC
CDR3: CASSLGQLNYGYTF

D: TRBD1
length: 15
J: TRBJ1-4
V: TRBV5-4
size: .
DNA: TGTGCCAGCAGCCTCGCGGGACAGGGAAATGAAAAACTGTTTTTT
CDR3: CASSLAGQGNEKLFF

D: TRBD1
length: 16
J: TRBJ1-1
V: TRBV5-8
size: .
DNA: TGTGCCAGCAGCTCCATTCGGACAGGCGGGCGTTTTGAAGCTTTCTTT
CDR3: CASSSIRTGGRFEAFF

D: .
length: 14
J: TRBJ1-6
V: TRBV7-2
size: .
DNA: TGTGCCAGCAGCTTAAAGGCTAGAATTTCACCCCTCCACTTT
CDR3: CASSLKARISPLHF

D: TRBD1
length: 14
J: TRBJ1-5
V: TRBV6-1
size: .
DNA: TGTGCCAGCAGTGACCCGCCAGGGGGACAGCCCCAGCATTTT
CDR3: CASSDPPGGQPQHF

D: .
length: 13
J: TRBJ2-5
V: TRBV7-2
size: .
DNA: TGTGCCAGCAGCTTACGGGGTTCAGAGACCCAGTACTTC
CDR3: CASSLRGSETQYF

D: .
length: 16
J: TRBJ1-1
V: TRBV11-2
size: .
DNA: TGTGCCAGCAGCTTAGGGGTGGGGAGGATGAACACTGAAGCTTTCTTT
CDR3: CASSLGVGRMNTEAFF

D: .
length: 13
J: TRBJ2-2
V: TRBV13
size: once
DNA: TGTGCCAGCAGCTTACTAAATACCGGGGAGCTGTTTTTT
CDR3: CASSLLNTGELFF

D: .
length: 16
J: TRBJ2-7
V: TRBV4-1
size: .
DNA: TGCGCCAGCAGCCAAGCCTTAAGGGGAACAGTAAACGAGCAGTACTTC
CDR3: CASSQALRGTVNEQYF

D: .
length: 15
J: TRBJ2-2
V: TRBV11-2
size: .
DNA: TGTGCCAGCAGCTCACACAGGACGAACACCGGGGAGCTGTTTTTT
CDR3: CASSSHRTNTGELFF

D: .
length: 12
J: TRBJ2-1
V: TRBV6-6
size: .
DNA: TGTGCCAGCAGGGACAGTCGCAATGAGCAGTTCTTC
CDR3: CASRDSRNEQFF

D: TRBD1
length: 13
J: TRBJ1-2
V: TRBV10-1
size: .
DNA: TGCGCCAGCAGTGAGTCGGGACAGTATGGCTACACCTTC
CDR3: CASSESGQYGYTF

D: TRBD1
length: 13
J: TRBJ1-1
V: TRBV7-9
size: many
DNA: TGTGCCAGCAGCCCACAGGGGAACGCTGAAGCTTTCTTT
CDR3: CASSPQGNAEAFF

D: TRBD1
length: 14
J: TRBJ2-7
V: TRBV7-9
size: .
DNA: TGTGCCAGCAACACCGGGACAGGGCTCTACGAGCAGTACTTC
CDR3: CASNTGTGLYEQYF

D: .
length: 14
J: TRBJ2-1
V: TRBV9
size: .
DNA: TGTGCCAGCAGCGTAAGGGGCGTCTACAATGAGCAGTTCTTC
CDR3: CASSVRGVYNEQFF

D: .
length: 15
J: TRBJ1-1
V: TRBV4-3
size: .
DNA: TGCGCCAGCAGCCAAGGGACTTTACCAAGGACTGAAGCTTTCTTT
CDR3: CASSQGTLPRTEAFF

D: TRBD1
length: 14
J: TRBJ1-4
V: TRBV18
size: .
DNA: TGTGCCAGCTCACTGTTGGGGACAGATGAAAAACTGTTTTTT
CDR3: CASSLLGTDEKLFF

D: .
length: 11
J: TRBJ2-3
V: TRBV2
size: .
DNA: TGTGCCACTGGGCCCGCGGGTACGCAGTATTTT
CDR3: CATGPAGTQYF